These 7 T cell receptor beta chains originate from one sample sequenced in a study of early T cells in non-severe SARS-CoV-2 infection (dated by TCRdb to 2020 to 2023). The library was produced with 5' RACE. Sequencing used a NextSeq 500. In-frame beta chains were kept once TCRdb had trimmed the public reads at Q25 with fastp and called clones with MiXCR. Identical CDR3 proteins give one entry, which carries the most common genes and DNA. For this sample there are around 63,000 distinct CDR3 sequences; less than 12% appear just once. The ten largest make up less than 20% of the sample. Sample: whole blood, taken at baseline. The receptors derive from an adult who was a healthcare worker with PCR-confirmed SARS-CoV-2 infection or an uninfected control (not recorded which).

The chain couples TRBV7-9 to TRBJ2-3; D is unresolved. CDR1 SEHNR and CDR2 FQNEAQ come from the germline V gene (reference sequence). The CDR3 sequence is 10 residues long. Trimming removed 5 bases from V and 3 bases from J, with 0 bases in between. This chain's CDR3 is CASSTDTQYF. The CDR3 bases are TGTGCCAGCAGCACAGATACGCAGTATTTT. Together with reference TRBV7-9 and TRBJ2-3, the CDR3 gives the full variable domain: DTGVSQNPRHKITKRGQNVTFRCDPISEHNRLYWYRQTLGQGPEFLTYFQNEAQLEKSRLLSDRFSAERPKGSFSTLEIQRTEQGDSAMYLCASSTDTQYFGPGTRLTVL.

This chain links TRBV6-2 or TRBV6-3 with TRBJ2-7; TRBD1 might be the D (5 bases). The CDR3 totals 11 residues. Germline lookup yields CDR1 MNHEY and CDR2 SVGEGT. V lost 11 bases, J lost 3 bases, and 11 bases lay in between. CDR3 amino acids: CAGGQGYEQYF. DNA for the CDR3: TGTGCCGGCGGACAAGGCTACGAGCAGTACTTC.

This clonotype has more than one count but fewer than ten. The chain is built from TRBV6-1 and TRBJ2-7, with D maybe TRBD1 (5 bases). The V gene's germline CDR1 is MNHNS and CDR2 SASEGT. V lost 6 bases and J 0 bases, leaving 15 bases between the germline ends. CDR3 length: 15 residues. The CDR3 region is CASRVTGLGSYEQYF. DNA of the CDR3: TGTGCCAGCAGGGTAACAGGTCTCGGCTCCTACGAGCAGTACTTC.

This chain links TRBV29-1 with TRBJ1-1; 9 positions match TRBD1. Trimming cost V 1 base and J 4 bases; bases outside gene matches: 7. Per germline, CDR1 SQVTM and CDR2 ANQGSEA. This CDR3 region has 15 residues. In nucleotides, the CDR3 is TGCAGCGTTGAAGTAACAGGGGGCGTTAGCACTGAAGCTTTCTTT. Encoded protein: CSVEVTGGVSTEAFF. The full variable domain, in which reference TRBV29-1 and TRBJ1-1 provide the parts outside the CDR3, is SAVISQKPSRDICQRGTSLTIQCQVDSQVTMMFWYRQQPGQSLTLIATANQGSEATYESGFVIDKFPISRPNLTFSTLTVSNMSPEDSSIYLCSVEVTGGVSTEAFFGQGTRLTVV.

The CDR3 sequence is CASSELGARTGELFF. The CDR3 DNA reads as TGTGCCAGCAGTGAACTAGGGGCGCGAACCGGGGAGCTGTTTTTT. This rearrangement joins TRBV2 to TRBJ2-2, with D perhaps matching TRBD1 (5 bases). V shed 2 bases and J shed 5 bases, with 12 bases lying between them. Germline loops: CDR1 SNHLY, CDR2 FYNNEI. The CDR3 loop spans 15 amino acids.

This clonotype was counted ten times or more. In DNA form, the CDR3 reads TGTGCCAGCAGTTACAGGGGATATCAGCCCCAGCATTTT. The encoded protein is CASSYRGYQPQHF. J is TRBJ1-5 and V is TRBV6-2 or TRBV6-3; the D gene is possibly TRBD1 (5 bases). The V end was cut by 2 bases, the J end by 5 bases, with 7 bases between. Germline V lookup: CDR1 MNHEY, CDR2 SVGEGT. The CDR3 contains 13 residues.

This clonotype turned up a few times. V gene TRBV18 combines with J gene TRBJ2-6, with D unclear. The V and J ends lost 6 bases and 1 base respectively, with 13 bases between them. This CDR3 has 16 amino acids. Germline values: CDR1 KGHSH, CDR2 LQKENI. Here the CDR3 DNA reads TGTGCCAGCTCCTCAAGATCCCTATCTGGGGCCAACGTCCTGACTTTC. It translates to CASSSRSLSGANVLTF.